The next 26 T cell receptor beta chains were all read from a single sample in a study of regulatory T cells in long-lasting Graves disease. Indicated time point: persistent/refractory GD, antithyroid drugs over 5 years with positive TRAb. There was RNA extracted from PBMCs, and the TCR library was made from it. The authors built TCR beta libraries using iRepertoire HTBI primers and Arm-PCR of CDR3 regions. TCRdb reprocessed the multiplex PCR reads with MiXCR, giving one entry per CDR3 protein. The data hold a few hundred thousand distinct CDR3 sequences, with roughly a quarter observed a single time. Sample: peripheral blood mononuclear cells (PBMCs), taken when the disease was refractory, from a patient treated with antithyroid drugs. These receptors originate from a female donor with Graves disease.

This clonotype has at least ten counts. The V gene is TRBV28, the J gene TRBJ2-7, with TRBD1 matching 9 bases. V was pared by 5 bases and J by 2 bases, with 7 bases of the junction left unmatched. Germline values: CDR1 MDHEN, CDR2 SYDVKM. This CDR3 has 15 residues. CDR3 loop: CASSPAGTGTYEQYF. The CDR3 DNA is TGTGCCAGCAGTCCTGCCGGGACAGGGACCTACGAGCAGTACTTC.

This clonotype was picked up many times. This chain connects TRBV12-3 or TRBV12-4 to TRBJ2-5; D is ambiguous. The CDR3 contains 12 residues. The ends were cut back, 8 bases at V and 4 bases at J, with 11 bases in the middle. In DNA form, the CDR3 reads TGTGCCAGCGAAGGAGTGGGAGAGACCCAGTACTTC. This encodes CASEGVGETQYF.

This clonotype was observed a few times. The CDR3 loop reads CSVVDRGDPYYTF. DNA for the CDR3: TGCAGCGTCGTAGACAGGGGTGATCCCTACTACACCTTC. The chain recombines TRBV29-1 with TRBJ1-2; 8 positions match TRBD1. CDR3 length: 13 amino acids. Germline loops: CDR1 SQVTM, CDR2 ANQGSEA. The trim removed 6 bases at V and 10 bases at J, leaving 13 bases unmatched.

There are many counts of this clonotype. This chain uses TRBV2 with TRBJ1-6; the D is unclear. Trimming pared 2 bases from V and 8 bases from J, leaving 13 bases between. Germline V CDR1 and CDR2: SNHLY, FYNNEI. CDR3 length: 15 residues. The CDR3 DNA reads TGTGCCAGCAGTGAATTGGAGAGAGGGTATTCACCCCTCCACTTT. Translated: CASSELERGYSPLHF.

This clonotype was detected ten times or more. The gene calls are TRBV6-1 and TRBJ1-1, with D uncertain. Germline lookup yields CDR1 MNHNS and CDR2 SASEGT. The CDR3 sequence is 14 residues long. The V and J ends lost 5 bases and 1 base respectively, with 11 bases between them. Here the CDR3 DNA reads TGTGCCAGCAGTACCTACTTCCCGAACACTGAAGCTTTCTTT. Its protein is CASSTYFPNTEAFF.

The chain employs TRBV10-3 and TRBJ2-5; D unclear. The CDR3 length is 14 residues. The germline gives CDR1 ENHRY, CDR2 SYGVKD. Trimming removed 2 bases from V and 5 bases from J, with 12 bases in between. The DNA of the CDR3 is TGTGCCATCAGTGAGAAGTGGGTTAGGGAGACCCAGTACTTC. Encoded protein: CAISEKWVRETQYF.

This clonotype was found many times. The chain is built from TRBV28 and TRBJ1-2, with 8 bases aligning to TRBD1. The CDR3 is 17 amino acids. CDR1 is MDHEN and CDR2 is SYDVKM in the germline V gene. V dropped 3 bases and J dropped 4; count of bases not matched to a gene: 13. For the CDR3, the DNA is TGTGCCAGCAGTTTCCTCGGTGTGGGGACAGGAGGCTATGGCTACACCTTC. Translation: CASSFLGVGTGGYGYTF.

This clonotype has ten or more counts. This chain joins TRBV11-3 and TRBJ2-2; D is ambiguous. The V end was cut by 5 bases, the J end by 6 bases, with 13 bases between. This CDR3 is 14 amino acids long. The germline CDR1 and CDR2 sequences are SGHNT and YENEEA. CDR3 sequence reads: CASSPYESSGELFF. In DNA, the CDR3 is TGTGCCAGCAGCCCGTACGAGTCATCCGGGGAGCTGTTTTTT.

To note about this clonotype: This may arise from a read error, as a much more abundant clone is one base away. V usage is TRBV2 and J usage is TRBJ2-7; D is undetermined. CDR3 length: 13 residues. Germline loops: CDR1 SNHLY, CDR2 FYNNEI. Trimming took 1 base from V and 5 from J, leaving 9 bases between them. CDR3 sequence (DNA): TGTGCCAGCAGTGAAGAGGTAGGCGACGAGCAGTACTTC. Protein: CASSEEVGDEQYF.

This clonotype was seen many times. One end of the junction fails to match germline, which may point to a read error. This rearrangement joins TRBV30 to TRBJ1-2; D might be TRBD1 (5 bases). From germline, CDR1 is GTSNPN and CDR2 SVGIG (reference sequence). The CDR3 runs 13 residues. The CDR3 coding sequence is TGTGCCTGGAGGGTCACCGGGGACTATAGCTACACCTTC. As protein: CAWRVTGDYSYTF. The entire variable domain, with the rest obtained from reference TRBV30 and TRBJ1-2, is as follows: SQTIHQWPATLVQPVGSPLSLECTVEGTSNPNLYWYRQAAGRGLQLLFYSVGIGQISSEVPQNLSASRPQDRQFILSSKKLLLSDSGFYLCAWRVTGDYSYTFGSGTRLTVV.

This chain uses TRBV4-3 with TRBJ2-2; D uncertain. Deletions cut 1 base from V and 7 bases from J, with 7 bases between. The CDR3 extends over 13 amino acids. In germline, CDR1 is LGHNA, CDR2 YSLEER. The CDR3 DNA sequence: TGCGCCAGCAGCCAAGTGGAAGGCGGGGAGCTGTTTTTT. Its translation is CASSQVEGGELFF.

At least ten counts were recorded for this clonotype. The chain combines TRBV7-9 with TRBJ1-4; the D gene is possibly TRBD1 (5 bases). The V end was cut by 2 bases, the J end by 3 bases, with 13 bases between. The V gene's germline CDR1 is SEHNR and CDR2 FQNEAQ (reference sequence). The CDR3 runs 16 residues. This CDR3 reads CASSLRDGRSNEKLFF. In DNA form, the CDR3 reads TGTGCCAGCAGCTTACGGGACGGCAGATCTAATGAAAAACTGTTTTTT.

As regards this clonotype: A much larger clone differs by one base, so this may be a read error. Given the absence of the conserved phenylalanine or tryptophan at the CDR3 end, a read error is likely. CDR3 sequence: CASSQDFEGSHGYTS. In DNA form, the CDR3 reads TGTGCCAGCAGCCAAGACTTCGAGGGATCTCATGGCTACACCTCC. The chain recombines TRBV3-1 with TRBJ1-2; D not certain. V lost 0 bases to trimming and J lost 6 bases, with 14 bases between them. The V gene's germline CDR1 is LGHDT and CDR2 YNNKEL (reference sequence). CDR3 length equals 15 residues.

This clonotype occurred a few times. The CDR3 region is CASSIQELAEAFF. CDR3 DNA sequence: TGTGCCAGTAGTATACAGGAGCTCGCTGAAGCTTTCTTT. The gene calls are TRBV19 and TRBJ1-1, with D unclear. The CDR3 consists of 13 residues. CDR1 is LNHDA, CDR2 SQIVND, per germline (reference sequence). The V and J ends lost 2 bases and 6 bases respectively, with 10 bases between them.

This clonotype has at least ten counts. The J gene is TRBJ2-7, the V gene TRBV3-1, with TRBD2 identical over 7 bases. The V gene's germline CDR1 is LGHDT and CDR2 YNNKEL (reference sequence). The CDR3 sequence is 12 residues long. V lost 1 base to trimming and J lost 9 bases; unmatched junction nucleotides: 3. The CDR3 coding sequence is TGTGCCAGCAGCCAAGTTTCGGGGGGGCAGTACTTC. Its protein product is CASSQVSGGQYF.

The chain is built from TRBV20-1 and TRBJ2-1, with D unclear. Germline CDR1 reads DFQATT; CDR2 reads SNEGSKA (reference sequence). Trimming took 3 bases from V and 8 from J, leaving 8 bases between them. The CDR3 has 11 residues. CDR3 in amino acids: CSASNGYEQFF. In DNA form, the CDR3 reads TGCAGTGCTAGTAATGGTTATGAGCAGTTCTTC.

This clonotype was detected ten times or more. CDR3 coding DNA: TGTGCCACCAGCAGAGGAACCGAGACAGGGAATAGAAACACCATATATTTT. Residues: CATSRGTETGNRNTIYF. The chain combines TRBV15 with TRBJ1-3; 7 bases map to TRBD1. CDR3 size: 17 residues. The germline CDR1 and CDR2 sequences are LNHNV and YYDKDF (reference sequence). The J segment lost 5 bases and the V segment lost 1 base, leaving 11 bases of the junction unmatched.

The chain joins TRBV20-1 to TRBJ1-1, with a weak D call TRBD1 (5 bases). CDR3 length: 12 residues. The V gene's germline CDR1 is DFQATT and CDR2 SNEGSKA (reference sequence). The germline V and J ends were trimmed by 6 bases and 6 bases, with 14 bases remaining between them. CDR3 bases: TGCAGTGCCACACAGGATAAGGCTGAAGCTTTCTTT. It codes for CSATQDKAEAFF.

This clonotype appeared many times. The chain couples TRBV28 to TRBJ2-7; TRBD2 matches 12 bases. Trimming removed 4 bases from V and 4 bases from J; junction bases left unmatched: 14. From germline, CDR1 is MDHEN and CDR2 SYDVKM. The CDR3 has 18 amino acids. The CDR3 coding sequence is TGTGCCAGCAGTTCCAACGTAATGACTAGCGGGAGTTTTTACGAGCAGTACTTC. This codes for CASSSNVMTSGSFYEQYF.

A note on this clonotype: Since a much larger clone is just one base distant, this may be a read error. The CDR3 nucleotides are TGTGCCAGCAGGCTGTCGGACACCGGGGAGCTGTTTTTT. Its protein is CASRLSDTGELFF. The chain joins TRBV6-1 to TRBJ2-2; no firm D call. Per the germline V gene, CDR1 is MNHNS and CDR2 is SASEGT. CDR3 length: 13 residues. Trimming took off 6 bases at V and 3 bases at J, with 8 bases between the two ends.

At least ten counts were recorded for this clonotype. This rearrangement joins TRBV11-3 to TRBJ1-1; 9 bases agree with TRBD1. This CDR3 is 14 amino acids long. Looked up from germline, CDR1 is SGHNT and CDR2 is YENEEA. The trim removed 5 bases at V and 3 bases at J, leaving 4 bases unmatched. The CDR3: CASSLGQGHTEAFF. The CDR3 DNA reads TGTGCCAGCAGCCTTGGACAGGGGCACACTGAAGCTTTCTTT.

This clonotype was detected a few times. The chain couples TRBV6-1 to TRBJ1-4; the D is unclear. Between the trimmed V and J ends, which lost 1 base and 7 bases, there was a span of 16 bases. This CDR3 is built from 16 residues. Per germline, CDR1 MNHNS and CDR2 SASEGT. The CDR3 reads CASSEVRWGRGEKLFF. The CDR3 region has the DNA TGTGCCAGCAGTGAAGTCCGGTGGGGTAGAGGTGAAAAACTGTTTTTT.

There are many counts of this clonotype. This chain links TRBV11-2 with TRBJ2-5; unclear D gene. CDR1 SGHAT and CDR2 FQNNGV come from the germline V gene. V dropped 5 bases and J dropped 2 bases, with 9 bases sitting between them. The CDR3 spans 13 residues. CDR3 sequence (DNA): TGTGCCAGCAGCCGCGGTTGGCAAGAGACCCAGTACTTC. It translates to CASSRGWQETQYF.

This clonotype was observed a handful of times. The V and J genes are TRBV20-1 and TRBJ1-6; a weak D match, TRBD1 (6 bases). This CDR3 comprises 13 residues. With 6 bases removed from V and 9 bases from J, the gap between germline ends came to 15 bases. Germline lookup yields CDR1 DFQATT and CDR2 SNEGSKA (reference sequence). The CDR3 here is CSAEGGFGSPLHF. The DNA of the CDR3 is TGCAGTGCAGAAGGGGGGTTCGGTTCACCCCTCCACTTT.

The rearrangement uses TRBV20-1 and TRBJ2-3, with D perhaps matching TRBD1 (5 bases). The CDR3 loop spans 13 amino acids. V lost 6 bases and J lost 2, with 12 bases in between. Germline values: CDR1 DFQATT, CDR2 SNEGSKA (reference sequence). The chain's CDR3 is CSAPRAPTDTQYF. The CDR3 DNA follows: TGCAGTGCCCCCAGGGCCCCCACAGATACGCAGTATTTT.

This clonotype appeared many times. V and J are TRBV20-1 and TRBJ2-7; D unclear. The germline V gene has CDR1 DFQATT and CDR2 SNEGSKA (reference sequence). The CDR3 has 13 residues. Trimming removed 0 bases from V and 5 bases from J, with 11 bases in between. Written as DNA, the CDR3 is TGCAGTGCTAGAGAGGGTGCGGCGGACGAGCAGTACTTC. Protein sequence: CSAREGAADEQYF.